The next 8 T cell receptor beta chains were all read from a single sample in a study of response to subunit inactivated influenza vaccine. In TCRdb, the RT-PCR reads were re-called with MiXCR into one record per CDR3 protein. The sample gives fewer than 750,000 distinct CDR3 sequences, around 15% of which show up once; around 10% is in the top ten. This specimen consisted of PBMCs from blood, obtained 11 to 12 days after vaccination. The receptors originated from a man in his fifties or sixties who received an inactivated influenza vaccine.

This clonotype was recorded a few times. The rearrangement uses TRBV9 and TRBJ2-6, with D possibly being TRBD1 (5 bases). V was shortened by 5 bases and J by 2 bases, with 8 bases between the two germline ends. Looked up from germline, CDR1 is SGDLS and CDR2 is YYNGEE. This CDR3 has 14 residues. For the CDR3, the DNA is TGTGCCAGCAGGAAGGGGACTGGGGCCAACGTCCTGACTTTC. This sequence encodes CASRKGTGANVLTF.

V usage is TRBV7-2 and J usage is TRBJ1-6; a weak D match, TRBD1 (6 bases). This CDR3 has 17 residues. In germline, CDR1 is SGHTA, CDR2 FQGNSA. The V end lost 4 bases, the J end lost 0 bases, and 13 bases lay between the germline ends. For the CDR3, the DNA is TGTGCCAGCAGCTCCCCGGGACAAAGCTCCTATAATTCACCCCTCCACTTT. Its protein is CASSSPGQSSYNSPLHF.

This clonotype appeared a few times. The CDR3 coding sequence is TGCGCCAGCAGCCAAGTCTATCGGGACAACTACGAGCAGTACTTC. Protein: CASSQVYRDNYEQYF. V gene TRBV4-3 combines with J gene TRBJ2-7, with D tentatively TRBD1 (6 bases). Looked up from germline, CDR1 is LGHNA and CDR2 is YSLEER. The CDR3 covers 15 residues. The V end lost 1 base, the J end lost 3 bases, and 13 bases lay between the germline ends.

This clonotype was seen only a few times. The rearrangement joins TRBV12-3 or TRBV12-4 to TRBJ2-1, with D tentatively TRBD2 (6 bases). V lost 5 bases, J lost 4 bases, and 15 bases lay in between. This CDR3 region has 15 residues. The CDR3 sequence is CASSPAAGPYNEQFF. The CDR3 DNA reads as TGTGCCAGCAGTCCGGCAGCGGGTCCATACAATGAGCAGTTCTTC.

V is TRBV29-1 and J is TRBJ1-2, with D possibly TRBD1 on 6 matching bases. The CDR3 is 12 amino acids. V was clipped by 2 bases and J by 8 bases, with 12 bases between them. The germline V gene encodes CDR1 SQVTM and CDR2 ANQGSEA. DNA for the CDR3: TGCAGCGTTGAAAAACAGGGACGAGGCTACACCTTC. Translation: CSVEKQGRGYTF.

V is TRBV20-1 and J is TRBJ2-7; 7 bases fit TRBD1. Germline assignment: CDR1 DFQATT and CDR2 SNEGSKA (reference sequence). The CDR3 runs 16 residues. The ends lost 0 bases at V and 0 bases at J; junction bases unmatched: 8. For the CDR3, the DNA is TGCAGTGCTAGAGATCATTTCGGGACAGCCTCCTACGAGCAGTACTTC. Amino acids: CSARDHFGTASYEQYF.

Regarding this clonotype: An end of the junction does not agree with germline; a read error may underlie this. The rearrangement links TRBV10-3 to TRBJ2-3; TRBD2 matches 7 bases. The CDR3 runs 15 residues. Germline CDR1 and CDR2: ENHRY and SYGVKD. The CDR3 DNA reads TGTGCCATCAGTAAGTCGCTAGCGGATACAGATACGCAGTATTTT. Its protein is CAISKSLADTDTQYF.

The V and J genes are TRBV29-1 and TRBJ2-1; 7 nucleotides agree with TRBD1. The CDR3 is made up of 14 amino acids. The ends lost 4 bases at V and 5 bases at J; junction bases unmatched: 8. CDR1 is SQVTM and CDR2 is ANQGSEA in the germline V gene. CDR3 in amino acids: CSVVFGTANNEQFF. The CDR3 region has the DNA TGCAGCGTTGTTTTTGGGACAGCAAACAATGAGCAGTTCTTC.